This TCR beta chain was observed in a study of beta chain features in type 1 diabetes. Findings of the study overall: Naive, central memory and regulatory TCRB repertoires appeared more similar among patients than healthy donors. Highly expressing activated T cells could be over-counted with a cDNA template. A pattern of fewer insertions and more deletions at VDJ junctions was seen in type 1 diabetes patients. Type 1 diabetes patients had TCRB CDR3s that were shorter (moderately but significantly so) in all four CD4+ subsets.

The isolated RNA, all of it, was reverse transcribed, so expressed TCRB transcripts were what got sequenced. Generated by immunoSEQ multiplex PCR, the TCRdb table keeps only in-frame clones and is missing some. The data contain hundreds of thousands of clones, about 16% of them singletons. The germline gives CDR1 MNHEY, CDR2 SMNVEV (reference sequence). Trimming removed 0 bases at V and 0 bases at J, with 15 bases between. This CDR3 spans 17 amino acids. To note about this clone: The antigen remains undetermined.

The sample comprised naive CD4+ T cells from blood. The rearrangement links TRBV27 to TRBJ2-7; maybe TRBD1 (5 bases). The sequence came from a man aged 18 to 29 in good health. This chain's CDR3 is CASSLSIGNRGSYEQYF. The CDR3 bases are TGTGCCAGCAGTTTATCAATAGGGAATAGGGGCTCCTACGAGCAGTACTTC.